This TCR beta chain was retrieved from a study of monozygotic twins with inflammatory bowel disease. As concerns this clonotype: The antigen is undetermined.

After re-calling the 5' RACE reads, TCRdb lists one entry per CDR3 protein, DNA absent. The table gives about 210,000 distinct CDR3 sequences; the top ten clones make up less than 2% of it. The study's findings and limits: Backing was not found for a single strong signal or clonotype associated with IBD. Clonotype overlap with others was lower in IBD patients than in healthy twins, a difference that was greatest with disease activity. Treatment differences in immunosuppression may have added variability to the repertoires of patients.

The specimen sequenced was blood. The receptor was isolated from a human donor with ulcerative colitis or Crohn's disease, or a healthy co-twin of an affected twin (not recorded which).

CDR3 sequence reads: CSAPPDRGGAFF. The chain recombines TRBV20-1 with TRBJ1-1; the TCRdb call, TRBD1, lacks DNA for checking. The CDR3 runs to 12 residues. CDR1 and CDR2 (germline): DFQATT, SNEGSKA (reference sequence).